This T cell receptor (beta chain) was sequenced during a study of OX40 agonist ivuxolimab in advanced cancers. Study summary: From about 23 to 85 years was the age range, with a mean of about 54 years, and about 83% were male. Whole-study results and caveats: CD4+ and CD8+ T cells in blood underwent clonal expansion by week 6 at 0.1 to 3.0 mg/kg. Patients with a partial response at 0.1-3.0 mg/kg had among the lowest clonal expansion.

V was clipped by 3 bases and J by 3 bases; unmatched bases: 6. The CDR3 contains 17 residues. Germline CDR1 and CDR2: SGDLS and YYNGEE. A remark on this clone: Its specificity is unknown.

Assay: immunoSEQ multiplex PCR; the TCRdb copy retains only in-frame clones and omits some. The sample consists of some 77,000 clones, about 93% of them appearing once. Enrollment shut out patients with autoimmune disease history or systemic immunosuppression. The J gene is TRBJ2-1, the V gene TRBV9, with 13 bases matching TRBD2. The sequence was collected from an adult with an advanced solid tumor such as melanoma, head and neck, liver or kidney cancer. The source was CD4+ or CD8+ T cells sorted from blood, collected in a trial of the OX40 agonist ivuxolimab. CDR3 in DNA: TGTGCCAGCAGCGGGAGACTAGCGGGAGGATTCTACAATGAGCAGTTCTTC. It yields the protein CASSGRLAGGFYNEQFF.